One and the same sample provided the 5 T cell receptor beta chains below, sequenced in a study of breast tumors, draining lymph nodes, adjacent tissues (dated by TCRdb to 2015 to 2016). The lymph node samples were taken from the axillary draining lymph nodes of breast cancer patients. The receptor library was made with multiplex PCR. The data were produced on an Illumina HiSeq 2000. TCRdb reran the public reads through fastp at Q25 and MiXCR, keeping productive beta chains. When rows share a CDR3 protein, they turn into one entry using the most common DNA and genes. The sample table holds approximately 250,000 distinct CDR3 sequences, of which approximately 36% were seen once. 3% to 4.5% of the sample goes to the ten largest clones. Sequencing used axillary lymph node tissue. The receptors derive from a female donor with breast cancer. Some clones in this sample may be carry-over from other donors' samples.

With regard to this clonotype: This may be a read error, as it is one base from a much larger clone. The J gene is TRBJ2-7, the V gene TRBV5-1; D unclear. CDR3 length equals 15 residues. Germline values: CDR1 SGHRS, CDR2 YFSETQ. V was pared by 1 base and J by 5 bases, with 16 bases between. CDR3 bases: TGCGCCAGCAGCTTGTTTTCGGGCCAGCCCCACGAGCAGTACTTC. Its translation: CASSLFSGQPHEQYF. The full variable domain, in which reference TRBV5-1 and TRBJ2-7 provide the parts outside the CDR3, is KAGVTQTPRYLIKTRGQQVTLSCSPISGHRSVSWYQQTPGQGLQFLFEYFSETQRNKGNFPGRFSGRQFSNSRSEMNVSTLELGDSALYLCASSLFSGQPHEQYFGPGTRLTVT.

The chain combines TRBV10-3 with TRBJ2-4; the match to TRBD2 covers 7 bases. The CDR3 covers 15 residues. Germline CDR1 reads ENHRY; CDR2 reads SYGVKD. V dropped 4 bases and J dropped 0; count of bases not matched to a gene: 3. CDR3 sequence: CAISAAGVAKNIQYF. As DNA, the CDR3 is TGTGCCATCAGTGCCGCGGGGGTAGCCAAAAACATTCAGTACTTC.

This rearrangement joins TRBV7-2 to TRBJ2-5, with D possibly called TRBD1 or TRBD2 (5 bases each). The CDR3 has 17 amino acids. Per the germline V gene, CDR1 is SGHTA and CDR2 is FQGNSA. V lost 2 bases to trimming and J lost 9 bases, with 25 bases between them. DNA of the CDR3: TGTGCCAGCAGCTTAATAAATTTGGGGACCAGCAATCAGCCCCAGTACTTC. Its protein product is CASSLINLGTSNQPQYF.

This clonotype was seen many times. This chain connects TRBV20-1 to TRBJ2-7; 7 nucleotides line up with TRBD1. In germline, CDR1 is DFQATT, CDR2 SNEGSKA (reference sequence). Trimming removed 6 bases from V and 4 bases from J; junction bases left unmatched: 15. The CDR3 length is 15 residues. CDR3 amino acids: CSASPGQSPRYEQYF. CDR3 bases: TGCAGTGCCAGCCCGGGACAGAGCCCTAGATACGAGCAGTACTTC.

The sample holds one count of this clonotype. The DNA of the CDR3 is TGTGCCAGCAGCGGGGGGGGGACAGGGGTCTCCTACGAGCAGTACTTC. Translation gives CASSGGGTGVSYEQYF. V usage is TRBV9 and J usage is TRBJ2-7; 10 nucleotides agree with TRBD1. This CDR3 contains 16 residues. Germline lookup yields CDR1 SGDLS and CDR2 YYNGEE. V dropped 3 bases and J dropped 0; count of bases not matched to a gene: 6. Looking up the rest from reference TRBV9 and TRBJ2-7 gives the full variable domain: DSGVTQTPKHLITATGQRVTLRCSPRSGDLSVYWYQQSLDQGLQFLIQYYNGEERAKGNILERFSAQQFPDLHSELNLSSLELGDSALYFCASSGGGTGVSYEQYFGPGTRLTVT.